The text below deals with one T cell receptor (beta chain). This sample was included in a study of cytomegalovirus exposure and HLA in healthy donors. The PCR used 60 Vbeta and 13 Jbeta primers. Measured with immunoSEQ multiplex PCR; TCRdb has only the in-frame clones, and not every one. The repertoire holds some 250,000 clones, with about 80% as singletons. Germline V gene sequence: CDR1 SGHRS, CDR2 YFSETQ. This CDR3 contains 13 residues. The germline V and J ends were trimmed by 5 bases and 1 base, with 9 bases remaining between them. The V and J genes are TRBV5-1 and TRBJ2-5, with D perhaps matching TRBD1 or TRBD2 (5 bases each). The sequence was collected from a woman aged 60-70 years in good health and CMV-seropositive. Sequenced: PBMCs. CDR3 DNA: TGCGCCAGCAGGTTGAGGGGCCAAGAGACCCAGTACTTC. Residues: CASRLRGQETQYF.